These T cell receptor beta chains were read from a single sample in a study of radiotherapy plus CTLA-4 blockade in lung cancer. Data came from immunoSEQ multiplex PCR; TCRdb stores just in-frame clones and leaves some out. There are some 32,000 clones in the sample; around four fifths occur only once, and around 24% lies in the top ten. The source was peripheral blood, collected from a patient treated with radiotherapy plus ipilimumab. The receptors here all came from a human donor with non-small cell lung cancer that progressed on radiotherapy plus ipilimumab. CDR3s include the opening cysteine and the closing phenylalanine or tryptophan. A D gene is named only where the DNA matches it firmly. Size is omitted from some rows. Given values are once, few, many or a class for expanded clones.

j_gene: TRBJ1-6; v_gene: TRBV19; d_gene: NA; len: 12; abundance: NA; CDR3nt: TGTGCCAGTAGTATCTCTGATTCACCCCTCCACTTT; CDR3aa: CASSISDSPLHF
j_gene: TRBJ2-7; v_gene: TRBV20-1; d_gene: NA; len: 11; abundance: NA; CDR3nt: TGCAGTGCTAGCGATAAATCGGGGCAGTACTTC; CDR3aa: CSASDKSGQYF
j_gene: TRBJ2-5; v_gene: TRBV18; d_gene: TRBD1; len: 16; abundance: once; CDR3nt: TGTGCCAGCCGAACAGGCCCAGGGGGCAACCAAGAGACCCAGTACTTC; CDR3aa: CASRTGPGGNQETQYF
j_gene: TRBJ2-7; v_gene: TRBV25-1; d_gene: TRBD1; len: 16; abundance: NA; CDR3nt: TGTGCCAGCAGTGGAACGGCAGACAGGGTAATCTACGAGCAGTACTTC; CDR3aa: CASSGTADRVIYEQYF
j_gene: TRBJ2-3; v_gene: TRBV4-2; d_gene: NA; len: 16; abundance: NA; CDR3nt: TGTGCCAGCAGCCCAAGACGTGAACAGCTCACAGATACGCAGTATTTT; CDR3aa: CASSPRREQLTDTQYF
j_gene: TRBJ2-1; v_gene: TRBV19; d_gene: NA; len: 14; abundance: few; CDR3nt: TGTGCCAGTGCGACAGGTGACCCCTACAATGAGCAGTTCTTC; CDR3aa: CASATGDPYNEQFF
j_gene: TRBJ2-2; v_gene: TRBV7-3; d_gene: NA; len: 16; abundance: NA; CDR3nt: TGTGCCAGCAGCTATGCATTGACACAGAACACCGGGGAGCTGTTTTTT; CDR3aa: CASSYALTQNTGELFF
j_gene: TRBJ2-1; v_gene: TRBV19; d_gene: TRBD2; len: 19; abundance: NA; CDR3nt: TGTGCCAGTAGTATCTCTCCTAGCGGGGGGCCCGCCCCTTACAATGAGCAGTTCTTC; CDR3aa: CASSISPSGGPAPYNEQFF
j_gene: TRBJ2-2; v_gene: TRBV25-1; d_gene: NA; len: 13; abundance: NA; CDR3nt: TGTGCCAGCACCGCAGGTGCGACCGGGGAGCTGTTTTTT; CDR3aa: CASTAGATGELFF
j_gene: TRBJ2-1; v_gene: TRBV7-8; d_gene: TRBD2; len: 15; abundance: NA; CDR3nt: TGTGCCAGCAGCCTCGTAGCGGGGGGGCTCAATGAGCAGTTCTTC; CDR3aa: CASSLVAGGLNEQFF
j_gene: TRBJ2-1; v_gene: TRBV6-5; d_gene: TRBD2; len: 14; abundance: NA; CDR3nt: TGTGCCAGCAAGATAGCGGGGGGGCGCAATGAGCAGTTCTTC; CDR3aa: CASKIAGGRNEQFF
j_gene: TRBJ1-6; v_gene: TRBV18; d_gene: NA; len: 15; abundance: NA; CDR3nt: TGTGCCAGCTCACCATACTCAGGGGAGAATTCACCCCTCCACTTT; CDR3aa: CASSPYSGENSPLHF
j_gene: TRBJ2-2; v_gene: TRBV19; d_gene: NA; len: 17; abundance: NA; CDR3nt: TGTGCCAGTAGTATCCCGGGAGGGACAGGGCTCACCGGGGAGCTGTTTTTT; CDR3aa: CASSIPGGTGLTGELFF
j_gene: TRBJ2-5; v_gene: TRBV2; d_gene: NA; len: 12; abundance: NA; CDR3nt: TGTGCCAGCGCAGGGACTGCAGGGACCCAGTACTTC; CDR3aa: CASAGTAGTQYF
j_gene: TRBJ2-1; v_gene: TRBV27; d_gene: NA; len: 17; abundance: NA; CDR3nt: TGTGCCAGCAGTCCGCCAGGTGCGGTAGGGGTTTACAATGAGCAGTTCTTC; CDR3aa: CASSPPGAVGVYNEQFF
j_gene: TRBJ2-1; v_gene: TRBV7-3; d_gene: NA; len: 13; abundance: NA; CDR3nt: TGTGCCAGCAGCTTAAGTCCCTCGGGTGAGCAGTTCTTC; CDR3aa: CASSLSPSGEQFF
j_gene: TRBJ1-1; v_gene: TRBV27; d_gene: TRBD1; len: 15; abundance: NA; CDR3nt: TGTGCCAGCAGTTTACCAGGGGGCACAAACACTGAAGCTTTCTTT; CDR3aa: CASSLPGGTNTEAFF
j_gene: TRBJ1-3; v_gene: TRBV4-1; d_gene: NA; len: 18; abundance: NA; CDR3nt: TGCGCCAGCAGCCACCCGGTGGGCTATCAGGCGACTGGAAACACCATATATTTT; CDR3aa: CASSHPVGYQATGNTIYF
j_gene: TRBJ2-3; v_gene: TRBV7-2; d_gene: NA; len: 15; abundance: once; CDR3nt: TGTGCCAGCAGAGGTTTGAGACAGGGCACAGATACGCAGTATTTT; CDR3aa: CASRGLRQGTDTQYF
j_gene: TRBJ1-5; v_gene: TRBV14; d_gene: NA; len: 13; abundance: NA; CDR3nt: TGTGCCAGCAGCCCCTTCGCGGGTTCGCCCCAGCATTTT; CDR3aa: CASSPFAGSPQHF
j_gene: TRBJ1-6; v_gene: TRBV6-1; d_gene: NA; len: 13; abundance: few; CDR3nt: TGTGCCAGCACGGGGCAGGGAGGCTCACCCCTCCACTTT; CDR3aa: CASTGQGGSPLHF
j_gene: TRBJ2-1; v_gene: TRBV27; d_gene: TRBD1; len: 15; abundance: NA; CDR3nt: TGTGCCAGCAGTTTATTTCAGGGGGCGTACAATGAGCAGTTCTTC; CDR3aa: CASSLFQGAYNEQFF
j_gene: TRBJ1-1; v_gene: TRBV14; d_gene: TRBD1; len: 15; abundance: NA; CDR3nt: TGTGCCAGCAGACAACAGGGGGCGTCATACACTGAAGCTTTCTTT; CDR3aa: CASRQQGASYTEAFF
j_gene: TRBJ1-6; v_gene: TRBV6-1; d_gene: NA; len: 17; abundance: NA; CDR3nt: TGTGCCAGCAGTGAAGCGGCGGCTGTCTCCTATAATTCACCCCTCCACTTT; CDR3aa: CASSEAAAVSYNSPLHF
j_gene: TRBJ1-2; v_gene: TRBV4-3; d_gene: NA; len: 13; abundance: NA; CDR3nt: TGCGCCAGCAGCCAATATTCTAACTATGGCTACACCTTC; CDR3aa: CASSQYSNYGYTF
j_gene: TRBJ2-4; v_gene: TRBV6-1; d_gene: TRBD1; len: 14; abundance: NA; CDR3nt: TGTGCCAGCAACACAGGGGCCAGTAGGGACATTCAGTACTTC; CDR3aa: CASNTGASRDIQYF
j_gene: TRBJ2-7; v_gene: TRBV5-1; d_gene: NA; len: 15; abundance: NA; CDR3nt: TGCGCCAGCAGCTTAGGAGGTTCGGGGTCCTACGAGCAGTACTTC; CDR3aa: CASSLGGSGSYEQYF
j_gene: TRBJ2-7; v_gene: TRBV18; d_gene: NA; len: 14; abundance: NA; CDR3nt: TGTGCCAGCTCACCACCAGGGACTCCGTACGAGCAGTACTTC; CDR3aa: CASSPPGTPYEQYF
j_gene: TRBJ1-2; v_gene: TRBV12-5; d_gene: NA; len: 14; abundance: NA; CDR3nt: TGTGCTAGTGCCGCCCACGGGGTGATCCTTGGCTACACCTTC; CDR3aa: CASAAHGVILGYTF
j_gene: TRBJ2-3; v_gene: TRBV5-1; d_gene: NA; len: 15; abundance: NA; CDR3nt: TGCGCCAGCAGCTTGGCCACACCGAGCACAGATACGCAGTATTTT; CDR3aa: CASSLATPSTDTQYF
j_gene: TRBJ2-1; v_gene: TRBV5-6; d_gene: NA; len: 15; abundance: NA; CDR3nt: TGTGCCAGCAGCTTAGAGACTAGGGGAGACAATGAGCAGTTCTTC; CDR3aa: CASSLETRGDNEQFF
j_gene: TRBJ2-5; v_gene: TRBV12-5; d_gene: TRBD2; len: 16; abundance: NA; CDR3nt: TGTGCTAGTGGTTTGGTGTCTAGCGGGGCGAAAGAGACCCAGTACTTC; CDR3aa: CASGLVSSGAKETQYF
j_gene: TRBJ1-1; v_gene: TRBV5-5; d_gene: NA; len: 13; abundance: NA; CDR3nt: TGTGCCAGCAGCTTGAAAACAGGCACTGAAGCTTTCTTT; CDR3aa: CASSLKTGTEAFF
j_gene: TRBJ1-2; v_gene: TRBV25-1; d_gene: NA; len: 14; abundance: few; CDR3nt: TGTGCCAGCAGTGGGATCGGACAGACCTATGGCTACACCTTC; CDR3aa: CASSGIGQTYGYTF
j_gene: TRBJ1-5; v_gene: TRBV19; d_gene: NA; len: 16; abundance: few; CDR3nt: TGTGCCAGCGAGCAGGAGGGGCGGGTCACCAATCAGCCCCAGCATTTT; CDR3aa: CASEQEGRVTNQPQHF
j_gene: TRBJ2-1; v_gene: TRBV5-1; d_gene: NA; len: 14; abundance: NA; CDR3nt: TGCGCCAGCAGCCCTAACACACTAGACAATGAGCAGTTCTTC; CDR3aa: CASSPNTLDNEQFF
j_gene: TRBJ2-3; v_gene: TRBV19; d_gene: TRBD2; len: 15; abundance: NA; CDR3nt: TGTGCCAGTAAGAAGCGGGGGGGCTTATCAGATACGCAGTATTTT; CDR3aa: CASKKRGGLSDTQYF
j_gene: TRBJ1-1; v_gene: TRBV4-2; d_gene: TRBD1; len: 14; abundance: few; CDR3nt: TGTGCCAGCAGCCAGGCAGGGGGGAACACTGAAGCTTTCTTT; CDR3aa: CASSQAGGNTEAFF
j_gene: TRBJ1-6; v_gene: TRBV5-5; d_gene: TRBD1; len: 15; abundance: NA; CDR3nt: TGTGCCAGCAAAAGGAACAGGGGCGATAATTCACCCCTCCACTTT; CDR3aa: CASKRNRGDNSPLHF
j_gene: TRBJ1-4; v_gene: TRBV10-2; d_gene: NA; len: 14; abundance: NA; CDR3nt: TGCGCCAGCAGTGGCAGGGGTGGACTTGAAAAACTGTTTTTT; CDR3aa: CASSGRGGLEKLFF
j_gene: TRBJ2-3; v_gene: TRBV9; d_gene: NA; len: 16; abundance: NA; CDR3nt: TGTGCCAGCAGCGTAGATACTAGCAGCCTCACAGATACGCAGTATTTT; CDR3aa: CASSVDTSSLTDTQYF
j_gene: TRBJ1-5; v_gene: TRBV7-2; d_gene: NA; len: 13; abundance: NA; CDR3nt: TGTGCCAGCAGCCAAAAATTTAATCAGCCCCAGCATTTT; CDR3aa: CASSQKFNQPQHF
j_gene: TRBJ1-6; v_gene: TRBV6-4; d_gene: NA; len: 15; abundance: NA; CDR3nt: TGTGCCAGCAGGGAGACACAGGTCTTAAGATCACCCCTCCACTTT; CDR3aa: CASRETQVLRSPLHF
j_gene: TRBJ2-5; v_gene: TRBV27; d_gene: TRBD1; len: 14; abundance: NA; CDR3nt: TGTGCCAGCAGTTTATCGGGACAGAAAGAGACCCAGTACTTC; CDR3aa: CASSLSGQKETQYF